The rows below give T cell receptor beta chains drawn from one sample of a study of T cells in Graves' hyperthyroidism and ophthalmopathy. TCRdb independently ran MiXCR on the multiplex PCR reads; one entry per CDR3 protein. The data contain 220,000 or so distinct CDR3 sequences, approximately 16% of them singletons. Source material: blood. The receptor source for this set is a woman aged 18-29 years with Graves' ophthalmopathy. CDR3s include the opening cysteine and the closing phenylalanine or tryptophan. Fields, in order: J gene, D gene, V gene, clone size, CDR3 protein, CDR3 DNA. D genes are given only for firm matches. Clone sizes are given selectively: once, few, many, or a class where the clone is expanded.

TRBJ1-1,NA,TRBV3-1,many,CASSHRENIDPYNTEAFF,TGTGCCAGCAGCCATCGAGAAAACATTGATCCCTACAACACTGAAGCTTTCTTT
TRBJ2-7,NA,TRBV14,many,CASSQDNIRVYEQYF,TGTGCCAGCAGCCAAGATAATATCAGGGTCTACGAGCAGTACTTC
TRBJ2-1,TRBD2,TRBV2,many,CASSGLAGGGGGNEQFF,TGTGCCAGCAGCGGTCTAGCGGGGGGGGGTGGGGGCAATGAGCAGTTCTTC
TRBJ1-1,NA,TRBV28,many,CASSWTHNTEAFF,TGTGCCAGCAGTTGGACCCACAACACTGAAGCTTTCTTT
TRBJ2-5,TRBD2,TRBV7-6,NA,CASSLYSGRARRETQYF,TGTGCCAGCAGCTTATATAGCGGGAGGGCCAGGAGAGAGACCCAGTACTTC
TRBJ2-3,TRBD2,TRBV5-4,many,CASSLRLAGGHSTDTQYF,TGTGCCAGCAGCTTACGACTAGCGGGGGGTCATAGCACAGATACGCAGTATTTT
TRBJ1-1,NA,TRBV28,NA,CASSLRGRDEAFF,TGTGCCAGCAGTCTGCGGGGGCGGGATGAAGCTTTCTTT
TRBJ2-1,TRBD2,TRBV7-3,NA,CASSPKTGTSFVFNNEQFF,TGTGCCAGCAGCCCAAAAACCGGGACTAGTTTCGTGTTTAACAATGAGCAGTTCTTC
TRBJ1-1,TRBD1,TRBV28,many,CASSFTGDGGTEAFF,TGTGCCAGCAGCTTCACAGGGGACGGGGGCACTGAAGCTTTCTTT
TRBJ2-4,TRBD2,TRBV14,many,CASSQETSGGKNIQYF,TGTGCCAGCAGCCAAGAGACTAGCGGGGGGAAAAACATTCAGTACTTC
TRBJ1-5,NA,TRBV29-1,many,CSVSKGVGQPQHF,TGCAGCGTTAGCAAGGGAGTCGGTCAGCCCCAGCATTTT
TRBJ1-6,NA,TRBV2,many,CASLGQGDSPLHF,TGTGCCAGCCTCGGGCAGGGCGATTCACCCCTCCACTTT
TRBJ2-5,TRBD2,TRBV6-1,many,CASRGGVYETQYF,TGTGCCTCCCGGGGGGGAGTATACGAGACCCAGTACTTC
TRBJ2-1,NA,TRBV27,many,CASSFRARYNEQFF,TGTGCCAGCAGTTTCCGGGCTCGATACAATGAGCAGTTCTTC
TRBJ1-2,TRBD1,TRBV20-1,many,CSARTGGRASGYTF,TGCAGTGCGCGGACAGGGGGCAGAGCGTCTGGCTACACCTTC
TRBJ2-3,NA,TRBV9,many,CASSVYSGESTDTQYF,TGTGCCAGCAGCGTGTACTCGGGGGAAAGCACAGATACGCAGTATTTT
TRBJ1-3,NA,TRBV7-9,many,CASSSPGPPVNTIYF,TGTGCCAGCAGCTCCCCGGGACCCCCTGTAAACACCATATATTTT
TRBJ1-6,NA,TRBV30,many,CAWSKGLGSPLHF,TGTGCCTGGAGTAAGGGCCTCGGGTCACCCCTCCACTTT
TRBJ2-2,TRBD2,TRBV24-1,many,CATRGTSGNTGELFF,TGTGCCACCAGGGGGACTAGCGGGAACACCGGGGAGCTGTTTTTT
TRBJ1-6,NA,TRBV7-9,NA,CASSFTSSYNSPLHF,TGTGCCAGCAGCTTCACCAGCTCCTATAATTCACCCCTCCACTTT
TRBJ2-7,TRBD2,TRBV27,NA,CASTLEGGTSGGDEQYF,TGTGCCAGCACCCTGGAGGGTGGGACTAGCGGGGGGGACGAGCAGTACTTC
TRBJ2-7,NA,TRBV6-5,many,CASSYDSGPGYEQYF,TGTGCCAGCAGTTACGATAGCGGACCGGGCTACGAGCAGTACTTC
TRBJ2-7,TRBD2,TRBV20-1,NA,CSAPRTSGSYEQYF,TGCAGTGCCCCCAGGACTAGCGGGAGCTACGAGCAGTACTTC
TRBJ2-3,NA,TRBV5-1,many,CASSLEVFTDTQYF,TGCGCCAGCAGCTTGGAGGTCTTCACAGATACGCAGTATTTT
TRBJ2-7,TRBD1,TRBV28,many,CASSSSGTVTYEQYF,TGTGCCAGCAGTTCATCCGGGACAGTGACCTACGAGCAGTACTTC
TRBJ2-7,NA,TRBV29-1,many,CSVAWGRGTYEQYF,TGCAGCGTTGCCTGGGGACGGGGAACCTACGAGCAGTACTTC
TRBJ2-1,NA,TRBV7-6,many,CASSRTPLALPGNEQFF,TGTGCCAGCAGCCGGACTCCCCTAGCTCTCCCAGGAAATGAGCAGTTCTTC
TRBJ2-7,NA,TRBV4-1,few,CASSQETPTYEQYF,TGCGCCAGCAGCCAAGAGACACCGACCTACGAGCAGTACTTC
TRBJ2-1,NA,TRBV5-1,many,CASSPGLPGDEQFF,TGCGCCAGCAGCCCGGGCCTCCCAGGCGATGAGCAGTTCTTC
TRBJ1-4,NA,TRBV2,many,CASSARWGTSNEKLFF,TGTGCCAGCAGCGCCCGGTGGGGGACAAGTAATGAAAAACTGTTTTTT
TRBJ2-3,NA,TRBV12-3/TRBV12-4,many,CASIPGGTSTDTQYF,TGTGCCAGCATCCCCGGGGGTACTAGCACAGATACGCAGTATTTT
TRBJ1-1,TRBD1,TRBV7-9,many,CASSFYQGGYGNTEAFF,TGTGCCAGCAGCTTTTACCAGGGGGGTTATGGAAACACTGAAGCTTTCTTT
TRBJ1-2,NA,TRBV20-1,once,CSARVGLWNYGYTF,TGCAGTGCTAGAGTGGGGCTCTGGAACTATGGCTACACCTTC
TRBJ1-4,TRBD1,TRBV4-3,many,CASSQRQGAREKLFF,TGCGCCAGCAGCCAAAGACAGGGGGCCCGTGAAAAACTGTTTTTT
TRBJ2-6,NA,TRBV10-3,NA,CAISGGTSGANVLTF,TGTGCCATCAGTGGAGGGACCTCTGGGGCCAACGTCCTGACTTTC
TRBJ2-7,NA,TRBV4-1,few,CASSQGAAFYEQYF,TGCGCCAGCAGCCAAGGGGCAGCTTTCTACGAGCAGTACTTC
TRBJ2-2,NA,TRBV7-9,NA,CASSQPAVGGTGELFF,TGTGCCAGCAGCCAGCCCGCGGTGGGGGGCACCGGGGAGCTGTTTTTT
TRBJ2-3,TRBD2,TRBV28,many,CASSPSAAGEPTDTQYF,TGTGCCAGCAGTCCCTCTGCCGCGGGGGAACCGACAGATACGCAGTATTTT
TRBJ1-2,TRBD1,TRBV24-1,NA,CATSETGQGFGYTF,TGTGCCACCAGTGAGACGGGACAGGGCTTTGGCTACACCTTC
TRBJ2-7,NA,TRBV20-1,many,CSARDIRPEQYF,TGCAGTGCTAGAGATATAAGGCCCGAGCAGTACTTC
TRBJ2-7,TRBD1,TRBV29-1,many,CSVEGSGGASYEQYF,TGCAGCGTTGAAGGGTCAGGGGGTGCGTCCTACGAGCAGTACTTC
TRBJ1-2,TRBD1,TRBV18,NA,CASSLFQSTGDYGYTF,TGTGCCAGCTCACTTTTCCAATCGACAGGGGACTATGGCTACACCTTC
TRBJ2-5,NA,TRBV6-1,many,CASKGGRETQYF,TGTGCAAGCAAAGGGGGAAGAGAGACCCAGTACTTC
TRBJ1-4,NA,TRBV5-1,many,CASSLRVQGTNEKLFF,TGCGCCAGCAGCTTGCGAGTACAGGGAACTAATGAAAAACTGTTTTTT